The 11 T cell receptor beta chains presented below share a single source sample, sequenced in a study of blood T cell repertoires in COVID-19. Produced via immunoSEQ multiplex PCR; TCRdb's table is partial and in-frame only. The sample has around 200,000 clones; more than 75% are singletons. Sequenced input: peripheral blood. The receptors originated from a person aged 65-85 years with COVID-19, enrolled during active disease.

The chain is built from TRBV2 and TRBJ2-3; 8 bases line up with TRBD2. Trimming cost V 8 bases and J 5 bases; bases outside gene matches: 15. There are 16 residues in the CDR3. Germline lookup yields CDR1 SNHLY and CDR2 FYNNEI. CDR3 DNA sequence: TGTGCCAGCGGCACTCGGGGGGGCCGAGTCAGAGATACGCAGTATTTT. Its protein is CASGTRGGRVRDTQYF. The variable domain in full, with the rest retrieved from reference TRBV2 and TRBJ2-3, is EPEVTQTPSHQVTQMGQEVILRCVPISNHLYFYWYRQILGQKVEFLVSFYNNEISEKSEIFDDQFSVERPDGSNFTLKIRSTKLEDSAMYFCASGTRGGRVRDTQYFGPGTRLTVL.

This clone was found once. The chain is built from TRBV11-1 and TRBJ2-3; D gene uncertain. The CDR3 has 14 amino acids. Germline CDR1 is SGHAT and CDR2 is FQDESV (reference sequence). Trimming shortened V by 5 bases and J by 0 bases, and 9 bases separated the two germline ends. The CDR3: CASSPLTSTDTQYF. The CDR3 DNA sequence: TGTGCCAGCAGCCCTCTTACTAGCACAGATACGCAGTATTTT. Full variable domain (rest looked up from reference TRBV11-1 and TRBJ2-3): EAEVAQSPRYKITEKSQAVAFWCDPISGHATLYWYRQILGQGPELLVQFQDESVVDDSQLPKDRFSAERLKGVDSTLKIQPAELGDSAMYLCASSPLTSTDTQYFGPGTRLTVL.

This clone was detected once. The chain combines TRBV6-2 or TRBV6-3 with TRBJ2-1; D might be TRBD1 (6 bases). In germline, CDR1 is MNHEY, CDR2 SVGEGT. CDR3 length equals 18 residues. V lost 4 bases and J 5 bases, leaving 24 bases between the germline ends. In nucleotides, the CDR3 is TGTGCCAGCAGTTCAGGGGCGTCTACCCGAAGGAAGAACAATGAGCAGTTCTTC. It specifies CASSSGASTRRKNNEQFF.

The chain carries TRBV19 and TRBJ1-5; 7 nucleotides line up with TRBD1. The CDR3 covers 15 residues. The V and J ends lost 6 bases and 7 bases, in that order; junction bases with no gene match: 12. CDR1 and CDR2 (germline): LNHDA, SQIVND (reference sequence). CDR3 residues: CASRARGTDGQPQHF. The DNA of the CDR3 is TGTGCCAGTAGGGCCCGAGGGACAGACGGCCAGCCCCAGCATTTT.

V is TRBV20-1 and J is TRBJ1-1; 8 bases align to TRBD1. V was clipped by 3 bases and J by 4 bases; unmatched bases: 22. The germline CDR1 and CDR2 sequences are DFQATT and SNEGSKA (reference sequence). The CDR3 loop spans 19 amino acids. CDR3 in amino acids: CSASSLWAGGAYGVTEAFF. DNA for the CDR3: TGCAGTGCTAGTTCGTTGTGGGCAGGGGGCGCTTACGGTGTCACTGAAGCTTTCTTT.

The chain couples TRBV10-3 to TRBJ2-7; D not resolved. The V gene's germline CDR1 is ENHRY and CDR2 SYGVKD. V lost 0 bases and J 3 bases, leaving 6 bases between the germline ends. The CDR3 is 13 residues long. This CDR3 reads CAISESTLYEQYF. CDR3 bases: TGTGCCATCAGTGAGTCGACTCTCTACGAGCAGTACTTC.

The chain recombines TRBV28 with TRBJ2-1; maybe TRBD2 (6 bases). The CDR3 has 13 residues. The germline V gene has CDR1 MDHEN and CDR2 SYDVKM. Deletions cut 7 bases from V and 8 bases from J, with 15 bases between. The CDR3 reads CASIGGIRDEQFF. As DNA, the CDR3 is TGTGCCAGCATCGGAGGGATCAGGGATGAGCAGTTCTTC. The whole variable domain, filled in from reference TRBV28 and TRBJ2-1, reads DVKVTQSSRYLVKRTGEKVFLECVQDMDHENMFWYRQDPGLGLRLIYFSYDVKMKEKGDIPEGYSVSREKKERFSLILESASTNQTSMYLCASIGGIRDEQFFGPGTRLTVL.

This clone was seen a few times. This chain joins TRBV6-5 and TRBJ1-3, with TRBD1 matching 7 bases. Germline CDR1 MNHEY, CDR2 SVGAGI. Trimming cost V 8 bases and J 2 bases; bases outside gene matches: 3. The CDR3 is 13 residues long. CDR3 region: CASHQGAGNTIYF. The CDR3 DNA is TGTGCCAGCCACCAGGGGGCTGGAAACACCATATATTTT.

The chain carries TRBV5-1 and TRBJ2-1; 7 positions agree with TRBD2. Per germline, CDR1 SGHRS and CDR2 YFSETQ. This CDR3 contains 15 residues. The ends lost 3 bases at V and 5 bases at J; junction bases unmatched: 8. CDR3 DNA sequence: TGCGCCAGCAGCTCGACTAGCCGCCGGAACAATGAGCAGTTCTTC. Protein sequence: CASSSTSRRNNEQFF.

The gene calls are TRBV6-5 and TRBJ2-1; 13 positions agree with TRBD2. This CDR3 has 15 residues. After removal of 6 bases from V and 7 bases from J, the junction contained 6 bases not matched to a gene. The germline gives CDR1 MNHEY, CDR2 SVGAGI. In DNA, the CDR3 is TGTGCCAGCAGCGGAGGGACTAGCGGGACTAATGAGCAGTTCTTC. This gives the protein CASSGGTSGTNEQFF.

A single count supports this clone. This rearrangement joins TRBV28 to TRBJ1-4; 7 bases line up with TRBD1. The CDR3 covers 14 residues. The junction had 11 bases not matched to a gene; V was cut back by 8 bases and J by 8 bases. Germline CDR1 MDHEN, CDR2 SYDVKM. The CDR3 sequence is CASGAAGGWEKLFF. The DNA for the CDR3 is TGTGCCAGCGGGGCCGCAGGGGGTTGGGAAAAACTGTTTTTT.